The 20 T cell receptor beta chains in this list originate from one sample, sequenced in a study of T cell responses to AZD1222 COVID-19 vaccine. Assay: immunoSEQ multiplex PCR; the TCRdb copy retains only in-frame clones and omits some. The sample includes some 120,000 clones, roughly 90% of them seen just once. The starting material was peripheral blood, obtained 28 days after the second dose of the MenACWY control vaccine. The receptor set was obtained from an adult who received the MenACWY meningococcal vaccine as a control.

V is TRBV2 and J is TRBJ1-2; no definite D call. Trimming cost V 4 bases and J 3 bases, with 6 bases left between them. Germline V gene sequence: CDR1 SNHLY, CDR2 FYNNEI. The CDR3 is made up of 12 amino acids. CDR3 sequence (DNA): TGTGCCAGCAGTGGGCGGGACTATGGCTACACCTTC. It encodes CASSGRDYGYTF.

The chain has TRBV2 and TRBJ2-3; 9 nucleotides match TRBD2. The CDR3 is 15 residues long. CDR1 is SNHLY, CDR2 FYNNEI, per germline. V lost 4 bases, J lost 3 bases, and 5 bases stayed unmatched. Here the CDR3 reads CASSVIAGVTDTQYF. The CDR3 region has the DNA TGTGCCAGCAGTGTAATAGCGGGGGTGACAGATACGCAGTATTTT.

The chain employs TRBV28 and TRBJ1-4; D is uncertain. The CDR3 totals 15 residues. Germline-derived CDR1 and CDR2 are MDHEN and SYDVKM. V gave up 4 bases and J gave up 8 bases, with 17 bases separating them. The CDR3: CASSSAAPMGEKLFF. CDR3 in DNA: TGTGCCAGCAGTTCAGCGGCCCCAATGGGAGAAAAACTGTTTTTT.

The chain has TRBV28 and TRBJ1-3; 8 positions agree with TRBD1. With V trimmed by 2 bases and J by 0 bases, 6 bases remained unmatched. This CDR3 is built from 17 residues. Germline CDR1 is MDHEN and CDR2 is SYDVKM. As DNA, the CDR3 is TGTGCCAGCAGTTTAACCCTCGGGACAGGCTCTGGAAACACCATATATTTT. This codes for CASSLTLGTGSGNTIYF.

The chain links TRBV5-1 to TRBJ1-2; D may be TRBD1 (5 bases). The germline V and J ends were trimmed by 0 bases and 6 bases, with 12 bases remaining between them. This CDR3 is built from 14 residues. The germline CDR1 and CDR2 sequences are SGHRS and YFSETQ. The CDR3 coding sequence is TGCGCCAGCAGCTTGGCCGGGGGTTCGAATGGCTACACCTTC. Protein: CASSLAGGSNGYTF. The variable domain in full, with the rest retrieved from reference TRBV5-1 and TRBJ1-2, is KAGVTQTPRYLIKTRGQQVTLSCSPISGHRSVSWYQQTPGQGLQFLFEYFSETQRNKGNFPGRFSGRQFSNSRSEMNVSTLELGDSALYLCASSLAGGSNGYTFGSGTRLTVV.

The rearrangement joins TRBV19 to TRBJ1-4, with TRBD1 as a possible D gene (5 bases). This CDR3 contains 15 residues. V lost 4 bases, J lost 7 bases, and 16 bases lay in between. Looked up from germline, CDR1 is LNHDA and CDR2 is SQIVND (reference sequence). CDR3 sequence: CASSTDVGGSEKLFF. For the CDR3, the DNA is TGTGCCAGTAGTACCGACGTGGGGGGGAGTGAAAAACTGTTTTTT.

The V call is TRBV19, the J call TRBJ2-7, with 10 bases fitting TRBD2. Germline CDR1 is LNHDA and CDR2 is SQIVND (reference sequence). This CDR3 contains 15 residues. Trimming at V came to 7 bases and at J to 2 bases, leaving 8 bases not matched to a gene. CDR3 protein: CASITPSGRAYEQYF. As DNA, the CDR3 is TGTGCCAGTATCACTCCCAGCGGGAGGGCCTACGAGCAGTACTTC.

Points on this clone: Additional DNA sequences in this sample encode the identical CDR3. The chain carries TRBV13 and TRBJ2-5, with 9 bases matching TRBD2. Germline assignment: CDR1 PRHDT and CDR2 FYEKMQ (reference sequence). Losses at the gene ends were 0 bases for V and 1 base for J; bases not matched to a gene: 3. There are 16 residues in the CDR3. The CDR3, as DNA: TGTGCCAGCAGCTTAGGGGGCGGGGGGGCCCAAGAGACCCAGTACTTC. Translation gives CASSLGGGGAQETQYF.

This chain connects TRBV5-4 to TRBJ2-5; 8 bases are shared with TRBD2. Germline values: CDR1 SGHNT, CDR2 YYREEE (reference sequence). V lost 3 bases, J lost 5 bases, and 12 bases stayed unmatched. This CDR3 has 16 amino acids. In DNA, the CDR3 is TGTGCCAGCAGCTGGGGACTAGTTCGGTGGAGCGAGACCCAGTACTTC. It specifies CASSWGLVRWSETQYF.

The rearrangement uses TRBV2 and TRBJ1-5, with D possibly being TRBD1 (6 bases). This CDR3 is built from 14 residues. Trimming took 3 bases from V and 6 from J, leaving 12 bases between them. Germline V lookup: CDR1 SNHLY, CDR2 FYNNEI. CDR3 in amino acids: CASSDGGAGQPQHF. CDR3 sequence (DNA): TGTGCCAGCAGTGATGGGGGGGCTGGTCAGCCCCAGCATTTT.

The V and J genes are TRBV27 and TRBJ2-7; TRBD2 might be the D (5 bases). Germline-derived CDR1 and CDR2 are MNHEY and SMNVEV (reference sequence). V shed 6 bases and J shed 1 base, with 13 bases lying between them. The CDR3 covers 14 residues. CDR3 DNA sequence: TGTGCCAGCAGCATCACCGGGGAATCCTACGAGCAGTACTTC. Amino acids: CASSITGESYEQYF.

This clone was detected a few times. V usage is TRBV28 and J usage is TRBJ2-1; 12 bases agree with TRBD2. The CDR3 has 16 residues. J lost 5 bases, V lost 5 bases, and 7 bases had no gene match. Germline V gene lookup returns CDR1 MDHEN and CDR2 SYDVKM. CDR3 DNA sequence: TGTGCCAGCAGTCCACTAGCGGGGGGATCAGACAATGAGCAGTTCTTC. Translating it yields CASSPLAGGSDNEQFF.

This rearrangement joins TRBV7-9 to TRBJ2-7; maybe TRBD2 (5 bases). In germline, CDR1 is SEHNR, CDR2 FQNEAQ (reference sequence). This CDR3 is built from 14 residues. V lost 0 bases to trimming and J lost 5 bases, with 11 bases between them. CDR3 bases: TGTGCCAGCAGCTTAGCGGGAGCGAAGGACGAGCAGTACTTC. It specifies CASSLAGAKDEQYF.

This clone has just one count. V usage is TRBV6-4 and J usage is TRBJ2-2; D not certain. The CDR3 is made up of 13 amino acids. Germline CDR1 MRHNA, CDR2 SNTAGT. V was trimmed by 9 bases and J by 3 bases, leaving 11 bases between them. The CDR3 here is CASSLTDTGELFF. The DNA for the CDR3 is TGTGCCAGTAGTTTGACTGACACCGGGGAGCTGTTTTTT.

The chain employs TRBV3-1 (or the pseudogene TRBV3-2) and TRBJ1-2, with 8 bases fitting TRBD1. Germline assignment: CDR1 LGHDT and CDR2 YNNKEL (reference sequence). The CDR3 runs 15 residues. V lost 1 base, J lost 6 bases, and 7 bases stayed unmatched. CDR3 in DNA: TGTGCCAGCAGCCAAGTACCCGGGACAGGACATGGCTACACCTTC. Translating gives CASSQVPGTGHGYTF.

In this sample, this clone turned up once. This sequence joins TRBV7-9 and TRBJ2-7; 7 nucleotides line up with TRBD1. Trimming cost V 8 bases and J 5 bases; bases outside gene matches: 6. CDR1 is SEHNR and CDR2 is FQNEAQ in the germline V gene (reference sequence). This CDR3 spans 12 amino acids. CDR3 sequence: CASLARGNEQYF. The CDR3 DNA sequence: TGTGCCAGCCTGGCCAGGGGGAACGAGCAGTACTTC.

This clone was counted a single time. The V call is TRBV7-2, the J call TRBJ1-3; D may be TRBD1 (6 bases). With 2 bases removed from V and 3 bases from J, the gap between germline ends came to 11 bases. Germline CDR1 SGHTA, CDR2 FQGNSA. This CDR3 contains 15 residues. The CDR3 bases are TGTGCCAGCAGCTTAAACAGGGAGGTTGGAAACACCATATATTTT. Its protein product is CASSLNREVGNTIYF.

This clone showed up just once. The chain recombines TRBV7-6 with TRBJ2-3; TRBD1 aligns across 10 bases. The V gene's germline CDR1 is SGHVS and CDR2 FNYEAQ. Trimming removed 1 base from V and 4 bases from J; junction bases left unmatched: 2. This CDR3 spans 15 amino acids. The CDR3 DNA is TGTGCCAGCAGCTTAGACGGGACAGGGGCAGATACGCAGTATTTT. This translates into CASSLDGTGADTQYF.

CDR3 nucleotide sequence: TGTGCCAGCAGTGTCGCGCGCAATGAGCAGTTCTTC. This translates into CASSVARNEQFF. The rearrangement links TRBV2 to TRBJ2-1; D call uncertain. The CDR3 has 12 amino acids. V was shortened by 4 bases and J by 6 bases, with 7 bases between the two germline ends. Germline loops: CDR1 SNHLY, CDR2 FYNNEI.

CDR3 DNA: TGCGCCAGCAGCCAAGATTGGCTCACACCCGGGGAGCTGTTTTTT. Translating it yields CASSQDWLTPGELFF. V usage is TRBV4-3 and J usage is TRBJ2-2; D gene uncertain. The germline V and J ends were trimmed by 0 bases and 6 bases, with 11 bases remaining between them. Germline V gene data show CDR1 as LGHNA and CDR2 as YSLEER. The CDR3 covers 15 residues.